This T cell receptor (beta chain) is from a study of blood T cell repertoires in COVID-19 (dated by TCRdb to 2020 to 2022). Regarding the study in general: Samples covering the acute and convalescent phases of COVID-19 were provided by collaborators in the United States, Italy and Spain. The prospective study material was composed of cDNA or gDNA derived from T cells, B-cell-depleted T cells, or PBMCs. Deeply sampled blood TCRbeta repertoires from subjects exposed to, actively infected with, or recovered from COVID-19 were included in the dataset. A freely available public database, intended as a resource for researchers studying the immune response to SARS-CoV-2, is where the repertoires were released. The samples were drawn from the first 160 participants of the ongoing ImmuneRACE study and from 950 to 1,500 subjects provided by 6 global collaborators. A de-identified subject ID, COVID-19 status, age in years and sex were almost always included in the sample metadata. HLA class I and class II types, where available, came from metadata supplied by the sample provider rather than from assay-based typing. What the work shows at the level of the full study, not this receptor alone: Clinical and demographic metadata were provided uncurated, with the amount varying by source and participant.

Concerning this clone: Its target antigen remains unknown. There are no base qualities to consult, and no much larger clone falls within one base.

TCRbeta CDR3 regions were amplified from genomic DNA by means of the immunoSEQ Assay, a bias-controlled multiplex PCR. The original methods were these. Nucleated cell counts per sample were estimated from amplification of reference gene primers within the assay. Sequence reads were collapsed and filtered to measure the absolute abundance of every unique TCRbeta CDR3 rearrangement. Productive Simpson clonality was computed per sample as the square root of Simpson's diversity index over productive rearrangements. TCRdb took over this immuneACCESS table, retaining in-frame rearrangements with V and J assigned. Such tables are incomplete; in checked studies, under half of the missing clones stem from an unresolved V gene, and the remainder is unexplained. The DNA gave D and trimming, while V, J and clone size come from that table. The sample table holds more than 80,000 clones, of which approximately 86% were seen once. Together, the top ten hold approximately 1.6% of the sample.

Whole blood was collected in K2EDTA tubes by collaborating institutions according to the institutions' own protocols. Collaborator samples were shipped for TCRbeta analysis as frozen whole blood, isolated PBMCs, or DNA extracted from either sample type. V trim: 6 bases; J trim: 6 bases; unmatched bases: 17. Including the terminal cysteine and phenylalanine, the CDR3 comprises 16 residues. Only the CDR3 part of the read is kept: 48 bases, read in frame from the first base. CDR1 and CDR2 (MNHEY, SMNVEV) derive from the germline V gene (reference sequence). The V and J segments used are TRBV27 and TRBJ2-7, and 7 junctional nucleotides match TRBD2. The TCR was taken from a man older than 75 with acute or convalescent COVID-19. Material for sequencing was peripheral blood. The nucleotides read TGTGCCAGCAGACCGAACGACGACACTATAGCGGGCGAGCAGTACTTC. It specifies CASRPNDDTIAGEQYF.